The 7 T cell receptor beta chains in this list originate from one sample, sequenced in a study of identical twins. TCRdb re-analysed the 5' RACE reads in MiXCR, keeping a single row per CDR3 protein. The sample shows a few hundred thousand distinct CDR3 sequences, approximately 10% of them seen only once. The data also belong to a second study, concerning yellow fever vaccine responses in identical twins.

The sequenced material came from PBMCs. These receptors all come from a woman aged 18-35 years in good health.

This clonotype has a handful of counts. The rearrangement joins TRBV5-1 to TRBJ2-1, with D uncertain. This CDR3 is built from 13 residues. With 1 base removed from V and 8 bases from J, the gap between germline ends came to 10 bases. Germline CDR1 is SGHRS and CDR2 is YFSETQ. The CDR3 DNA sequence: TGCGCCAGCAGCTTGCTCTGGGTCGATGAGCAGTTCTTC. It yields the protein CASSLLWVDEQFF.

The J gene is TRBJ2-7, the V gene TRBV11-1; D gene ambiguous. Trimming stripped 3 bases from V and 0 bases from J, with 18 bases between. The CDR3 consists of 17 residues. Germline-derived CDR1 and CDR2 are SGHAT and FQDESV (reference sequence). For the CDR3, the DNA is TGTGCCAGCAGCTTCTCACCTTCGACCCTAAGCTCCTACGAGCAGTACTTC. Protein: CASSFSPSTLSSYEQYF.

This clonotype was picked up many times. The chain joins TRBV27 to TRBJ1-1; unclear D gene. CDR3 length equals 12 residues. V was shortened by 7 bases and J by 6 bases, with 12 bases between the two germline ends. In germline, CDR1 is MNHEY, CDR2 SMNVEV (reference sequence). The DNA for the CDR3 is TGTGCCAGCACCTCCGGGAAGGCTGAAGCTTTCTTT. Translation: CASTSGKAEAFF.

This clonotype was seen more than once but under ten times. This chain uses TRBV29-1 with TRBJ2-1, with 7 positions matching TRBD1. Trimming at V came to 1 base and at J to 0 bases, leaving 9 bases not matched to a gene. Germline V gene sequence: CDR1 SQVTM, CDR2 ANQGSEA. This CDR3 spans 17 amino acids. The CDR3 here is CSVEGTTGDSSYNEQFF. CDR3 DNA sequence: TGCAGCGTTGAAGGTACCACAGGGGATAGCTCCTACAATGAGCAGTTCTTC.

This clonotype came up many times. The chain employs TRBV4-3 and TRBJ2-2; 10 bases line up with TRBD2. The CDR3 covers 16 residues. In germline, CDR1 is LGHNA, CDR2 YSLEER. Trimming at V came to 3 bases and at J to 5 bases, leaving 6 bases not matched to a gene. The CDR3 here is CASSHIAGGRTGELFF. The CDR3 nucleotides are TGCGCCAGCAGCCATATAGCGGGAGGAAGAACCGGGGAGCTGTTTTTT.

In this sample, this clonotype turned up many times. V gene TRBV6-5 combines with J gene TRBJ2-5, with D possibly being TRBD2 (5 bases). CDR1 and CDR2 from the germline V gene are MNHEY and SVGAGI. Trimming stripped 5 bases from V and 5 bases from J, with 9 bases between. This CDR3 spans 12 amino acids. CDR3 sequence reads: CASSRTGETQYF. The CDR3 region has the DNA TGTGCCAGCAGTCGGACGGGGGAGACCCAGTACTTC.

This chain links TRBV4-3 with TRBJ2-2, with 10 nucleotides matching TRBD1. The V gene's germline CDR1 is LGHNA and CDR2 YSLEER. The CDR3 spans 18 residues. Unmatched junction bases numbered 7, after V lost 0 bases and J lost 3 bases. DNA for the CDR3: TGCGCCAGCAGCCAAGATCGTGACAGGGGGCCGTACACCGGGGAGCTGTTTTTT. This encodes CASSQDRDRGPYTGELFF.